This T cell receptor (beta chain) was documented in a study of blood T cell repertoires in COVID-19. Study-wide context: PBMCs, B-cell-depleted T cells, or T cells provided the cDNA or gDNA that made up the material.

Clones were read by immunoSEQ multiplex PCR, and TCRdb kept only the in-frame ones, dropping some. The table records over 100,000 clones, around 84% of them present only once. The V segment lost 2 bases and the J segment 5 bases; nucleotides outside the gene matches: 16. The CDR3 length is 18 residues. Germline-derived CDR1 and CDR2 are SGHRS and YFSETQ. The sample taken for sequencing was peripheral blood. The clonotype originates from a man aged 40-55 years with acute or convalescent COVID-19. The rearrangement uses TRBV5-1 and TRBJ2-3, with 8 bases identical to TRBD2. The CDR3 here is CASSFWGSGNIGGDTQYF. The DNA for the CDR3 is TGCGCCAGCAGCTTCTGGGGTAGCGGGAACATAGGGGGAGATACGCAGTATTTT.